The 19 T cell receptor beta chains in this list originate from one sample, sequenced in a study of shared clonotypes between healthy human individuals (TCRdb year 2020). Library prep was done by the immunoSEQ multiplex PCR assay. TCRdb took over this immuneACCESS table, retaining in-frame rearrangements with V and J assigned. Such tables are incomplete; in checked studies, under half of the missing clones stem from an unresolved V gene, and the remainder is unexplained. The sample yields around 610,000 clones; about 95% were counted once. The ten largest clonotypes hold 0.11% of the sample. For the CD8 naive samples, CD45RO-negative cells were positively selected for CCR7, yielding a CD45RA+CCR7+ population from which TemRA cells were excluded. Source material: naive CD8+ T cells sorted from blood. This sample's cell subset or site label indicates: CD45RA+CCR7+. The receptors come from a woman in her twenties or thirties in good health.

The chain combines TRBV27 with TRBJ1-2, with D unclear. The V end was cut by 8 bases, the J end by 3 bases, with 16 bases between. Germline V lookup: CDR1 MNHEY, CDR2 SMNVEV (reference sequence). The CDR3 loop spans 14 amino acids. CDR3 DNA sequence: TGTGCCAGCTCGTCGGGATTCGGTCACTATGGCTACACCTTC. Translating gives CASSSGFGHYGYTF.

The chain's CDR3 is CASSLTSGSGANVLTF. CDR3 in DNA: TGCGCCAGCAGCTTGACTAGCGGCTCTGGGGCCAACGTCCTGACTTTC. The gene calls are TRBV5-1 and TRBJ2-6; 8 bases are shared with TRBD2. This CDR3 comprises 16 residues. Trimming cost V 1 base and J 0 bases; bases outside gene matches: 0. In germline, CDR1 is SGHRS, CDR2 YFSETQ.

This sequence joins TRBV28 and TRBJ2-1; 7 bases agree with TRBD2. The V gene's germline CDR1 is MDHEN and CDR2 SYDVKM. The V and J ends lost 2 bases and 8 bases, in that order; junction bases with no gene match: 27. CDR3 length: 21 residues. The CDR3: CASSLRLQGAGASEVTHEQFF. For the CDR3, the DNA is TGTGCCAGCAGTTTAAGGCTGCAGGGCGCGGGAGCTTCCGAGGTAACCCATGAGCAGTTCTTC.

The V call is TRBV28, the J call TRBJ2-7, with 10 bases matching TRBD1. Germline assignment: CDR1 MDHEN and CDR2 SYDVKM. V shed 7 bases and J 6 bases; nucleotides not matched to a gene: 18. The CDR3 runs to 17 residues. DNA of the CDR3: TGTGCCAGCACCAAAACCACTAGGGACAGGGGATTTGGCGAGCAGTACTTC. It codes for CASTKTTRDRGFGEQYF.

The gene calls are TRBV28 and TRBJ2-7, with a possible D match to TRBD1 (6 bases). Trimming took 3 bases from V and 4 from J, leaving 13 bases between them. CDR3 length equals 14 residues. The germline V gene has CDR1 MDHEN and CDR2 SYDVKM. CDR3 in DNA: TGTGCCAGCAGTTTTAGTTACGGGACATACGAGCAGTACTTC. As protein: CASSFSYGTYEQYF.

This clone was detected only once. Other DNA variants within this sample encode the same CDR3. J is TRBJ2-7 and V is TRBV7-9; the D is unclear. Germline V gene lookup returns CDR1 SEHNR and CDR2 FQNEAQ (reference sequence). This CDR3 has 12 residues. Trimming removed 1 base from V and 6 bases from J, with 7 bases in between. The CDR3 DNA reads TGTGCCAGCAGCTTAGGAGGTTCCGAGCAGTACTTC. Translating gives CASSLGGSEQYF.

This rearrangement joins TRBV5-4 to TRBJ2-5; 8 bases agree with TRBD1. The germline V gene has CDR1 SGHNT and CDR2 YYREEE (reference sequence). This CDR3 comprises 14 residues. J lost 2 bases, V lost 4 bases, and 4 bases had no gene match. The CDR3 DNA follows: TGTGCCAGCAGCCCGGACAGGGAACAAGAGACCCAGTACTTC. Amino acids: CASSPDREQETQYF.

The CDR3 sequence: CASSPGALQDSPLHF. DNA of the CDR3: TGTGCCAGCAGTCCCGGGGCGTTGCAAGATTCACCCCTCCACTTT. V usage is TRBV27 and J usage is TRBJ1-6; D is possibly TRBD1 (5 bases). The V and J ends lost 5 bases and 8 bases respectively, with 16 bases between them. In germline, CDR1 is MNHEY, CDR2 SMNVEV (reference sequence). This CDR3 spans 15 amino acids.

The rearrangement links TRBV27 to TRBJ2-7; D is undetermined. The CDR3 length is 14 residues. Trimming shortened V by 5 bases and J by 3 bases, and 14 bases separated the two germline ends. The germline V gene has CDR1 MNHEY and CDR2 SMNVEV (reference sequence). DNA for the CDR3: TGTGCCAGCAGTATAACAGATTCCCTCTACGAGCAGTACTTC. Protein: CASSITDSLYEQYF.

The chain has TRBV7-9 and TRBJ1-1; D is perhaps TRBD1 (6 bases). The CDR3 length is 12 residues. The V end lost 6 bases, the J end lost 6 bases, and 11 bases lay between the germline ends. Per germline, CDR1 SEHNR and CDR2 FQNEAQ (reference sequence). The CDR3: CASRWKGAEAFF. CDR3 nucleotides: TGTGCCAGCAGATGGAAGGGGGCTGAAGCTTTCTTT.

The chain links TRBV7-2 to TRBJ1-1, with 8 bases lining up with TRBD1. The CDR3 contains 12 residues. The germline V gene has CDR1 SGHTA and CDR2 FQGNSA. With 6 bases clipped from V and 8 bases from J, the junction kept 5 bases outside the gene matches. CDR3 amino acids: CASSSWTGEAFF. The CDR3 DNA reads as TGTGCCAGCAGTTCTTGGACAGGGGAAGCTTTCTTT.

This chain uses TRBV28 with TRBJ1-1, with 7 nucleotides matching TRBD1. The CDR3 covers 14 residues. V was clipped by 0 bases and J by 5 bases; unmatched bases: 3. Looked up from germline, CDR1 is MDHEN and CDR2 is SYDVKM. CDR3 sequence (DNA): TGTGCCAGCAGTTTATGGCAGGGGGGTACTGAAGCTTTCTTT. Translated, it gives CASSLWQGGTEAFF.

This clone appeared once. The chain couples TRBV6-5 to TRBJ2-5; 8 bases are a match to TRBD1. In germline, CDR1 is MNHEY, CDR2 SVGAGI. This CDR3 region has 13 residues. V lost 6 bases and J lost 4; bases outside the gene matches: 4. CDR3 in amino acids: CASSRDRRETQYF. Here the CDR3 DNA reads TGTGCCAGCAGCCGGGACAGGAGAGAGACCCAGTACTTC.

The chain couples TRBV27 to TRBJ2-1; 7 positions agree with TRBD2. The CDR3 covers 11 residues. CDR1 and CDR2 from the germline V gene are MNHEY and SMNVEV (reference sequence). J was trimmed by 10 bases and V by 7 bases; bases with no gene match: 4. DNA for the CDR3: TGTGCCAGCACCCATAGCGGGGAGCAGTTCTTC. Its translation: CASTHSGEQFF.

The chain uses TRBV23-1 and TRBJ1-1, with unresolved D. TRBV23-1 is recorded as an ORF, its role being uncertain. The CDR3 sequence is 14 residues long. Trimming removed 4 bases from V and 0 bases from J, with 9 bases in between. The DNA for the CDR3 is TGCGCCAGCAGTCGGGAGAGGATGAACACTGAAGCTTTCTTT. It codes for CASSRERMNTEAFF.

The chain is built from TRBV13 and TRBJ2-7; 7 positions agree with TRBD2. J was trimmed by 2 bases and V by 0 bases; bases with no gene match: 4. CDR1 and CDR2 from the germline V gene are PRHDT and FYEKMQ (reference sequence). This CDR3 is 15 amino acids long. The CDR3 DNA reads TGTGCCAGCAGCTTAGGGTCTAGCGGCCCCTACGAGCAGTACTTC. Protein: CASSLGSSGPYEQYF.

The gene calls are TRBV13 and TRBJ2-7; the match to TRBD1 covers 8 bases. CDR3 length: 15 amino acids. V dropped 5 bases and J dropped 3; count of bases not matched to a gene: 9. The germline V gene encodes CDR1 PRHDT and CDR2 FYEKMQ (reference sequence). CDR3 bases: TGTGCCAGCAGCGAGCTACAGGGGGGAGACTACGAGCAGTACTTC. Translated, it gives CASSELQGGDYEQYF.

The chain employs TRBV6-6 and TRBJ1-4; 8 bases line up with TRBD1. This CDR3 spans 15 amino acids. From germline, CDR1 is MNHNY and CDR2 SVGAGI (reference sequence). The J segment lost 4 bases and the V segment lost 6 bases, leaving 7 bases of the junction unmatched. The CDR3 sequence: CASSQGQAINEKLFF. CDR3 nucleotide sequence: TGTGCCAGCAGCCAGGGACAGGCAATTAATGAAAAACTGTTTTTT.

A note on this clone: Other DNA sequences in the same sample also yield this CDR3. This chain joins TRBV7-9 and TRBJ2-7; no clear D gene. The length of the CDR3 is 12 residues. V was clipped by 2 bases and J by 4 bases, with 6 bases between them. Germline V CDR1 and CDR2: SEHNR, FQNEAQ (reference sequence). The CDR3 here is CASSLSEYEQYF. CDR3 sequence (DNA): TGTGCCAGCAGCTTATCCGAATACGAGCAGTACTTC.